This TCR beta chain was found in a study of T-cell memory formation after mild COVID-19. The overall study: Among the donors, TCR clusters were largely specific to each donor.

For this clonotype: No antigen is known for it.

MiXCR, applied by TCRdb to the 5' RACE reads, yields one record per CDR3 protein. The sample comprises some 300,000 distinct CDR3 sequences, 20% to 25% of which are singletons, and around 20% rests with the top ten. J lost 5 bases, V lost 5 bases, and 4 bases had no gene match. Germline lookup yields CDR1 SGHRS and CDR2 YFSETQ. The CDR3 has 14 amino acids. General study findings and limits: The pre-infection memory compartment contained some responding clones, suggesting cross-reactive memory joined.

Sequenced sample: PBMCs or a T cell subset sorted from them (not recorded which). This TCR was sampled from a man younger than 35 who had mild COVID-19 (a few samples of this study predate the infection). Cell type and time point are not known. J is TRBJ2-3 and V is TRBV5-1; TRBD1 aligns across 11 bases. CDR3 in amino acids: CASRTGTGGDTQYF. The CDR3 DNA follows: TGCGCCAGCAGAACCGGGACAGGGGGAGATACGCAGTATTTT.